This T cell receptor beta chain emerged from a study of T cell changes during pregnancy in multiple sclerosis. Generated by immunoSEQ multiplex PCR, the TCRdb table keeps only in-frame clones and is missing some. The data contain some 69,000 clones, about 92% of them seen just once; the ten biggest clones take up roughly 2.2%. Per germline, CDR1 MRHNA and CDR2 SNTAGT. The CDR3 totals 15 residues. The V end lost 3 bases, the J end lost 1 base, and 13 bases lay between the germline ends. Sequencing was performed on peripheral blood, taken in the second trimester of pregnancy. This clonotype originated in a female donor in good health, enrolled as a control in a pregnancy study. The J gene is TRBJ2-7, the V gene TRBV6-4; no definite D call. CDR3 sequence (DNA): TGTGCCAGCAGTGAGGGCGCTGGCTCGTCCTACGAGCAGTACTTC. Residues: CASSEGAGSSYEQYF.